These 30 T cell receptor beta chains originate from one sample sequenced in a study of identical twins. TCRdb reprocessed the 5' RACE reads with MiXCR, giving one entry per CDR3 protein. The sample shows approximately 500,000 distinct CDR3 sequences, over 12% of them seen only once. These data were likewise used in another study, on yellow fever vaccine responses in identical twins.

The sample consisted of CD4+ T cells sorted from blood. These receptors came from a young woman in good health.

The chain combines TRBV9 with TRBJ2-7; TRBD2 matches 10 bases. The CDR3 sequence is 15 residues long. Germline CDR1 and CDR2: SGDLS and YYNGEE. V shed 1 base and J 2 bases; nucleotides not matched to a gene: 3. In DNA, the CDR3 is TGTGCCAGCAGCGTAACTGGACTAGCGGCCTACGAGCAGTACTTC. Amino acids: CASSVTGLAAYEQYF.

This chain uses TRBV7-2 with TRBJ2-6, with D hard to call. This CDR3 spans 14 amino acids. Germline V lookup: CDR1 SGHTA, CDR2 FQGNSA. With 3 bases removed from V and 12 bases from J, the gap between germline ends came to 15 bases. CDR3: CASSFSVGPAVLTF. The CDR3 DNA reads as TGTGCCAGCAGCTTCTCAGTAGGGCCCGCCGTCCTGACTTTC.

This CDR3 is CASSPQRGGGTDTQYF. DNA for the CDR3: TGCGCCAGCAGCCCGCAGCGGGGGGGAGGCACAGATACGCAGTATTTT. The rearrangement uses TRBV5-1 and TRBJ2-3, with 10 bases matching TRBD2. The CDR3 length is 16 residues. Germline V gene lookup returns CDR1 SGHRS and CDR2 YFSETQ. Unmatched junction bases numbered 6, after V lost 4 bases and J lost 1 base. The full variable domain, rest sourced from reference TRBV5-1 and TRBJ2-3, is KAGVTQTPRYLIKTRGQQVTLSCSPISGHRSVSWYQQTPGQGLQFLFEYFSETQRNKGNFPGRFSGRQFSNSRSEMNVSTLELGDSALYLCASSPQRGGGTDTQYFGPGTRLTVL.

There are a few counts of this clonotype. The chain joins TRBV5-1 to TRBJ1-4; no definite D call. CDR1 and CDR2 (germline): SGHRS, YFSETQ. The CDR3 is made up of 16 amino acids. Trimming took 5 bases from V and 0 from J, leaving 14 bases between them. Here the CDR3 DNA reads TGCGCCAGCAGGTATAGGGCTGATGCAACTAATGAAAAACTGTTTTTT. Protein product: CASRYRADATNEKLFF.

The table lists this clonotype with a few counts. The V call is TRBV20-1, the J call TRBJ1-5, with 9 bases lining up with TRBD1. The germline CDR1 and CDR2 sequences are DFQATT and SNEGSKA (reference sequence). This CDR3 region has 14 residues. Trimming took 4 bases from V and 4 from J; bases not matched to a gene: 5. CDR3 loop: CSATTGGRNQPQHF. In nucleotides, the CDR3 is TGCAGTGCTACGACAGGGGGAAGGAATCAGCCCCAGCATTTT.

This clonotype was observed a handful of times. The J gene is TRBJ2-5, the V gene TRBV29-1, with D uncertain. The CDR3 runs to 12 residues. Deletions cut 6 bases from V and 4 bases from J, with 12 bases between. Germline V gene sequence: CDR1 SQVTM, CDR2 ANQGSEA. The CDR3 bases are TGCAGCGTGACCGCCTGGGGAGAGACCCAGTACTTC. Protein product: CSVTAWGETQYF.

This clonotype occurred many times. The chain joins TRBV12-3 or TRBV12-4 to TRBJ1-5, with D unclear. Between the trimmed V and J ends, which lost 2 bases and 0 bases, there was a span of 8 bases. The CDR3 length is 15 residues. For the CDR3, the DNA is TGTGCCAGCAGTTTAAGAGATGATAGCAATCAGCCCCAGCATTTT. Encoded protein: CASSLRDDSNQPQHF.

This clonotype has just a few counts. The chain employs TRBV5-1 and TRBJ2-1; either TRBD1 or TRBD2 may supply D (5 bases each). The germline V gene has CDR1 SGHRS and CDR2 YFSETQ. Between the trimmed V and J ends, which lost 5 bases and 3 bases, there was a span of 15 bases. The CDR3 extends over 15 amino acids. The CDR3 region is CASSQGGGVYNEQFF. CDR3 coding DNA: TGCGCCAGCAGTCAGGGTGGGGGAGTCTACAATGAGCAGTTCTTC.

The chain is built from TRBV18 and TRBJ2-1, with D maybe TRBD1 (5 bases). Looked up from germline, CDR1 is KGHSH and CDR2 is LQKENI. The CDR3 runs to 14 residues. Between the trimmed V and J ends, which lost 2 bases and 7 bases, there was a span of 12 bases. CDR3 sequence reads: CASSPGAAGNEQFF. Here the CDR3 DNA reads TGTGCCAGCTCACCAGGGGCAGCTGGGAATGAGCAGTTCTTC.

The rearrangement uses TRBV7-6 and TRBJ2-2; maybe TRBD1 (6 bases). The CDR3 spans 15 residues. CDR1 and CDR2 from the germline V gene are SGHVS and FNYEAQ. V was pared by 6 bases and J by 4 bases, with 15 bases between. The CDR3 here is CASRSLGASTGELFF. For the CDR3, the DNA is TGTGCCAGCAGGAGCCTGGGGGCGAGCACCGGGGAGCTGTTTTTT.

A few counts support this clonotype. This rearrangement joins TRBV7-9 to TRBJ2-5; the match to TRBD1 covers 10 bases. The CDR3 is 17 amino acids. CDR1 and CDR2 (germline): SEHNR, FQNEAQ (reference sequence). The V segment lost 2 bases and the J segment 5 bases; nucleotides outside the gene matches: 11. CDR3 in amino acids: CASSLPKSTGQGETQYF. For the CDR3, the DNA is TGTGCCAGCAGCTTACCGAAGTCAACGGGACAGGGGGAGACCCAGTACTTC.

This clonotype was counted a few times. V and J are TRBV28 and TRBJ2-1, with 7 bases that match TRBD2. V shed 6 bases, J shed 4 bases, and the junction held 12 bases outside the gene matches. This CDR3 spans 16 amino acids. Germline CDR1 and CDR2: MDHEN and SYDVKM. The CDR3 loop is CASRPMGVGGYNEQFF. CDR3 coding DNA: TGTGCCAGCAGGCCCATGGGGGTCGGGGGGTACAATGAGCAGTTCTTC. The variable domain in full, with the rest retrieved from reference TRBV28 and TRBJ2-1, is DVKVTQSSRYLVKRTGEKVFLECVQDMDHENMFWYRQDPGLGLRLIYFSYDVKMKEKGDIPEGYSVSREKKERFSLILESASTNQTSMYLCASRPMGVGGYNEQFFGPGTRLTVL.

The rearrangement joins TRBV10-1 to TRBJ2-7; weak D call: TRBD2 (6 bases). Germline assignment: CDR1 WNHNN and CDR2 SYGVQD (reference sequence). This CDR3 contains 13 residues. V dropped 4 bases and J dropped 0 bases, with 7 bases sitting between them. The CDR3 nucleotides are TGCGCCAGCAGTGGGGACTTCTCCTACGAGCAGTACTTC. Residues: CASSGDFSYEQYF.

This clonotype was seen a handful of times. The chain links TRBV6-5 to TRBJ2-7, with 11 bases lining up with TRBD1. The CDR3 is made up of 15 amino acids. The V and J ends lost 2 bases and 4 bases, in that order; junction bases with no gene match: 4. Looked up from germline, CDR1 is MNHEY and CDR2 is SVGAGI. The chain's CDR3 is CASSYAGTGGYEQYF. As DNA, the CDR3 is TGTGCCAGCAGTTACGCGGGGACAGGGGGGTACGAGCAGTACTTC.

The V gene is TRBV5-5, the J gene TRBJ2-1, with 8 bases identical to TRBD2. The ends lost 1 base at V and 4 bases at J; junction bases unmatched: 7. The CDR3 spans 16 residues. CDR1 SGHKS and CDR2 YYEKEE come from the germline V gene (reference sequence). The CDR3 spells CASSLRRGEAYNEQFF. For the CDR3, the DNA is TGTGCCAGCAGCTTGAGGCGGGGGGAGGCATACAATGAGCAGTTCTTC.

CDR3 sequence: CSVEVWGTNTEAFF. The CDR3 nucleotides are TGCAGCGTTGAAGTATGGGGCACGAACACTGAAGCTTTCTTT. The chain joins TRBV29-1 to TRBJ1-1; possible D gene TRBD1, 5 bases. This CDR3 comprises 14 residues. CDR1 and CDR2 (germline): SQVTM, ANQGSEA. Trimming shortened V by 1 base and J by 1 base, and 10 bases separated the two germline ends.

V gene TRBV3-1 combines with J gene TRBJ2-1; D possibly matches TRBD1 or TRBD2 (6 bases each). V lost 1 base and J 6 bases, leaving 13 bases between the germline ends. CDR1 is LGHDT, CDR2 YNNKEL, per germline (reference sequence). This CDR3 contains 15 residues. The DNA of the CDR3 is TGTGCCAGCAGCCAAGGGGGGGCGCTTATCAATGAGCAGTTCTTC. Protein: CASSQGGALINEQFF.

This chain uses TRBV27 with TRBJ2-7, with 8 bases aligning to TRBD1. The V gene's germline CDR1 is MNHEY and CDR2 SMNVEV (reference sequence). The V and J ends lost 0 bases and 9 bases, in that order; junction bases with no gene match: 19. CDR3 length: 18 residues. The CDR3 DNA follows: TGTGCCAGCAGTTTATCGAAAGGGGGACAGGACAATCTACGATGGCAGTACTTC. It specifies CASSLSKGGQDNLRWQYF.

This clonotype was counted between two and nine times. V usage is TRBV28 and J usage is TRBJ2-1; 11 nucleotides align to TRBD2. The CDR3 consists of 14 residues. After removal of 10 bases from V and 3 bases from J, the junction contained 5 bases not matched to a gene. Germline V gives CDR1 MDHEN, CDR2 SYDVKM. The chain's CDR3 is CATRLAGNYNEQFF. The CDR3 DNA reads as TGTGCCACCCGACTAGCGGGGAACTACAATGAGCAGTTCTTC.

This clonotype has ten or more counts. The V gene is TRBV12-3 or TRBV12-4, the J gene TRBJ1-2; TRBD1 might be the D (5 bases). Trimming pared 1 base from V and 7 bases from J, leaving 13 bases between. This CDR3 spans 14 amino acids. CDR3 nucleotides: TGTGCCAGCAGTTTAGAAGGGGCGCGAGGTGGCTACACCTTC. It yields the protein CASSLEGARGGYTF.

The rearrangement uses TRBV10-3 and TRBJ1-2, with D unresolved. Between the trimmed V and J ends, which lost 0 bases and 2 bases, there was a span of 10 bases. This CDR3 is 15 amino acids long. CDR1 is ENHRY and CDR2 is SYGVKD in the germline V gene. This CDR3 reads CAISESWQVNYGYTF. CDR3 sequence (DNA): TGTGCCATCAGTGAGTCGTGGCAGGTGAACTATGGCTACACCTTC.

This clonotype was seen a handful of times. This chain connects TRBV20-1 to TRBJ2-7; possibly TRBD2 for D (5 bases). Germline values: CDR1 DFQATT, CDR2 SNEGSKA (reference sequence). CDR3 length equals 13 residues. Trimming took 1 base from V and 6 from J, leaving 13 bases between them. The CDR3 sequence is CSARVRTFSEQYV. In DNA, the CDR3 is TGCAGTGCTAGAGTCAGGACTTTCTCCGAGCAGTACGTC.

CDR3 in DNA: TGTGCCAGCAGCGTGTACCAAGAGACCCAGTACTTC. Its protein product is CASSVYQETQYF. The chain is built from TRBV9 and TRBJ2-5; D is uncertain. Trimming stripped 2 bases from V and 0 bases from J, with 2 bases between. The germline V gene has CDR1 SGDLS and CDR2 YYNGEE. The CDR3 loop spans 12 amino acids. Supplemented by reference TRBV9 and TRBJ2-5, the full variable domain reads DSGVTQTPKHLITATGQRVTLRCSPRSGDLSVYWYQQSLDQGLQFLIQYYNGEERAKGNILERFSAQQFPDLHSELNLSSLELGDSALYFCASSVYQETQYFGPGTRLLVL.

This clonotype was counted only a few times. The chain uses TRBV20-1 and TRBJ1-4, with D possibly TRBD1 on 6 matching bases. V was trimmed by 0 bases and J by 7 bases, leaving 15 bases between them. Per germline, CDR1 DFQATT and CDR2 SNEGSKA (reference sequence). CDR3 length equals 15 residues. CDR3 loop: CSARDLVGGGEKLFF. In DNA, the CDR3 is TGCAGTGCTAGAGATCTCGTGGGAGGGGGTGAAAAACTGTTTTTT.

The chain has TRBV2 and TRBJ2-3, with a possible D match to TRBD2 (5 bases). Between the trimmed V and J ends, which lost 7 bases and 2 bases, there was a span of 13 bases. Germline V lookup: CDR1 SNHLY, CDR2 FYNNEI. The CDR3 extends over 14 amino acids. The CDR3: CASMAGIHTDTQYF. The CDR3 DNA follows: TGTGCCAGCATGGCGGGCATACACACAGATACGCAGTATTTT.

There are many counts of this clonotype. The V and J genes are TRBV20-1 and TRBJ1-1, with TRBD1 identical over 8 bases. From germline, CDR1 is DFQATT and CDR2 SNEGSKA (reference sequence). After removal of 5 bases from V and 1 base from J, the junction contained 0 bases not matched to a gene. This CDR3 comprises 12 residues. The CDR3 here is CSAGTGNTEAFF. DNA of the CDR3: TGCAGTGCTGGGACAGGGAACACTGAAGCTTTCTTT.

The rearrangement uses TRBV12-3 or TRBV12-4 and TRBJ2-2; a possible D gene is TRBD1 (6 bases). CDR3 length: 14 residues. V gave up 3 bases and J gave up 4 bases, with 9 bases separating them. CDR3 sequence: CASSFWTATGELFF. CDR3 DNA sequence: TGTGCCAGCAGTTTCTGGACAGCCACCGGGGAGCTGTTTTTT.

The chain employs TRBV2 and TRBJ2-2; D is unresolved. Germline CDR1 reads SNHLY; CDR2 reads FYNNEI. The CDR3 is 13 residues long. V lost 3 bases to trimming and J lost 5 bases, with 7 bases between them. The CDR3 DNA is TGTGCCAGCAGTGAGGCGAGAACCGGGGAGCTGTTTTTT. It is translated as CASSEARTGELFF.

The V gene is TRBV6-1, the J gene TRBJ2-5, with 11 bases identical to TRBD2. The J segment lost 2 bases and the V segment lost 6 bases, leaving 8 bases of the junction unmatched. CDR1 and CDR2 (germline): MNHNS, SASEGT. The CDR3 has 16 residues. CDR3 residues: CASSPGTSGEQETQYF. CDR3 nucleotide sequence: TGTGCCAGCAGCCCCGGGACTAGCGGAGAACAAGAGACCCAGTACTTC.

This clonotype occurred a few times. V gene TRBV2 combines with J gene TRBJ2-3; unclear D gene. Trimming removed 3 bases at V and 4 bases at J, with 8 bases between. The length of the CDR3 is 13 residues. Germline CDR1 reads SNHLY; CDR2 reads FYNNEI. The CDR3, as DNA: TGTGCCAGCAGTGACGGGCCCGCAGATACGCAGTATTTT. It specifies CASSDGPADTQYF.